The present entry profiles one TCR beta chain with its context. Its specificity is unknown. This CDR3 is 16 amino acids long. V was pared by 3 bases and J by 4 bases, with 12 bases of the junction left unmatched. CDR1 is SNHLY, CDR2 FYNNEI, per germline. The data are from a study of cytomegalovirus exposure and HLA in healthy donors. Study results and caveats: Donors belonging to an Asian-associated ancestry cluster reportedly showed fewer N-insertions in productive TCRs than the approximately 640-donor mean, according to what a later analysis found.

Both 60 Vbeta primers and 13 Jbeta primers went into the PCR. Here immunoSEQ multiplex PCR was the method, and the copy in TCRdb shows in-frame clones only, minus some. Of approximately 200,000 clones listed, approximately 81% were seen once; the top ten hold over 1%. The V gene is TRBV2, the J gene TRBJ2-7, with 7 bases aligning to TRBD1. The source material was PBMCs. The TCR originated in a human donor in good health. The DNA of the CDR3 is TGTGCCAGCAGTGATCCATCGCGACAGGGTATGTACGAGCAGTACTTC. Translation gives CASSDPSRQGMYEQYF. Based on the CDR3 plus reference TRBV2 and TRBJ2-7, the full variable domain is EPEVTQTPSHQVTQMGQEVILRCVPISNHLYFYWYRQILGQKVEFLVSFYNNEISEKSEIFDDQFSVERPDGSNFTLKIRSTKLEDSAMYFCASSDPSRQGMYEQYFGPGTRLTVT.